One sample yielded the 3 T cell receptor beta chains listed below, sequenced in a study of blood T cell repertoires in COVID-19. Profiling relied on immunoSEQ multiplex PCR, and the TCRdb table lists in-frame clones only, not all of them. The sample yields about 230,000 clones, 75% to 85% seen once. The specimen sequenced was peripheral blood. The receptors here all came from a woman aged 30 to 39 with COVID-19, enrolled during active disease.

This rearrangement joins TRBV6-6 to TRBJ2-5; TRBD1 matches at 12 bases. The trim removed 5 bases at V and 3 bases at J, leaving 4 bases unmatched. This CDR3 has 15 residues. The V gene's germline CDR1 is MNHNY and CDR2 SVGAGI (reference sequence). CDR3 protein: CASSKGTGGKETQYF. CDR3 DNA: TGTGCCAGCAGTAAAGGGACAGGGGGCAAAGAGACCCAGTACTTC.

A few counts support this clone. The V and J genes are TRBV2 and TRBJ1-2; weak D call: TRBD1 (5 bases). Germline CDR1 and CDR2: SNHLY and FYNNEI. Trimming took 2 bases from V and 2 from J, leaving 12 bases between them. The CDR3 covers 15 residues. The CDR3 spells CASSERSGRNYGYTF. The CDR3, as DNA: TGTGCCAGCAGTGAAAGGTCAGGGCGAAACTATGGCTACACCTTC.

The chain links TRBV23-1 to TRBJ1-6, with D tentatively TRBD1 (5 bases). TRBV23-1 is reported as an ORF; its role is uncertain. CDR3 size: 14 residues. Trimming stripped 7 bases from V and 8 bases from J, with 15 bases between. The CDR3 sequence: CASIAGTGDSPLHF. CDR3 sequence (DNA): TGCGCCAGCATCGCCGGGACTGGGGATTCACCCCTCCACTTT.